This T cell receptor beta chain derives from a study of T cell responses to AZD1222 COVID-19 vaccine. General observations from the study: Breadth and depth of Spike-specific TCRs rose after two AZD1222 doses. Researchers took repertoire samples only after the peak T cell response had come. It should be noted that donors were predominantly white British and more often female, and clonal diversity was possibly underestimated. Baseline seropositives among AZD1222 recipients totaled only 5 to 7.

TCRdb's copy holds only in-frame clones and misses some; the assay was immunoSEQ multiplex PCR. The sample lists 80,000 or so clones, roughly 88% occurring once. Note on this clone: The antigen is not known.

The CDR3 has 14 residues. V lost 5 bases to trimming and J lost 0 bases, with 12 bases between them. The germline V gene encodes CDR1 SGHRS and CDR2 YFSETQ. The material was peripheral blood, obtained 28 days after the second AZD1222 dose. V gene TRBV5-1 combines with J gene TRBJ2-7; D is perhaps TRBD1 (6 bases). This TCR was sampled from an adult who received the AZD1222 COVID-19 vaccine. CDR3 sequence (DNA): TGCGCCAGCAGGGGACATGCGAGCTCCTACGAGCAGTACTTC. It codes for CASRGHASSYEQYF.